This T cell receptor (beta chain) was identified in a study of blood T cell repertoires in COVID-19. Study in general: The United States, Italy and Spain were the sources of the acute and convalescent COVID-19 samples. Nucleic acid was either cDNA or gDNA, and it came from T cells, B-cell-depleted T cells, or PBMCs.

V dropped 8 bases and J dropped 2 bases, with 15 bases sitting between them. Germline-derived CDR1 and CDR2 are SGHDN and FVKESK. The CDR3 is 15 amino acids. TCRdb keeps only in-frame clones here, not all; method: immunoSEQ multiplex PCR. The table shows approximately 69,000 clones, with about four fifths occurring only once. The material sequenced was peripheral blood. The rearrangement links TRBV14 to TRBJ2-2; perhaps TRBD1 as D (6 bases). The source is a woman between 65 and 79 years old with acute or convalescent COVID-19. The CDR3 loop reads CASWTRQVNTGELFF. The CDR3 DNA sequence: TGTGCCAGCTGGACCCGACAGGTAAACACCGGGGAGCTGTTTTTT.